A selection of T cell receptor beta chains follows, all from one sample in a study of CD8+ T cells in alopecia areata. TCRdb keeps only in-frame clones here, not all; method: immunoSEQ multiplex PCR. The sample comprises about 180,000 clones, 53% of which are singletons, and 10% to 13% rests with the top ten. The input for sequencing was CD8+ T cells sorted from blood, taken at week 24, from a patient treated with tofacitinib. These receptors originate from a human donor with alopecia areata. CDR3s include the opening cysteine and the closing phenylalanine or tryptophan. Each record gives: D gene, J gene, clone size, V gene, CDR3 DNA, CDR3 protein. A D gene is named only where the DNA matches it firmly. Rows may omit the clone size; those that give it use once, few, many or a size class.

>TRBD2|TRBJ2-1|-|TRBV4-3
TGCGCCAGCAGCCGAGACGGCGGGGGGTCGTTCGATGAGCAGTTCTTC
CASSRDGGGSFDEQFF
>TRBD1|TRBJ1-3|few|TRBV2
TGTGCCAGCAGTACTCAGGGGGCTGGCTCTGGAAACACCATATATTTT
CASSTQGAGSGNTIYF
>-|TRBJ1-2|-|TRBV29-1
TGCAGCGTCCCGAGCGGGCGAGGCTACACCTTC
CSVPSGRGYTF
>-|TRBJ1-1|-|TRBV9
TGTGCCAGCGCTAGCCGGAACACTGAAGCTTTCTTT
CASASRNTEAFF
>TRBD2|TRBJ2-2|-|TRBV9
TGTGCCAGCAGCCCCGATTTAAGCGGGGGCAACACCGGGGAGCTGTTTTTT
CASSPDLSGGNTGELFF
>TRBD2|TRBJ2-2|-|TRBV4-1
TGCGCCAGCAGCCAAGAAGGGGAGAGAGCGGGGCTGAACACCGGGGAGCTGTTTTTT
CASSQEGERAGLNTGELFF
>-|TRBJ2-3|-|TRBV30
TGTGCCTGGAGCGCCGACGGAGATACGCAGTATTTT
CAWSADGDTQYF
>-|TRBJ2-1|once|TRBV9
TGTGCCAGCAGCCCGGGGACGCACAATGAGCAGTTCTTC
CASSPGTHNEQFF
>-|TRBJ1-6|once|TRBV27
TGTGCCAGCAGTTCAGTTAGGATTGGGGTCGACTCACCCCTCCACTTT
CASSSVRIGVDSPLHF
>-|TRBJ1-2|once|TRBV7-9
TGTGCCAGCAGTACCGGGACAAGGAACTCAGATATACCCTATGGCTACACCTTC
CASSTGTRNSDIPYGYTF